Described below is a single T cell receptor (beta chain) sequence and its context. Per the study methods: Amplified reference gene primers provided the basis for estimating nucleated cell counts. The table came from immunoSEQ multiplex PCR; TCRdb's copy has only in-frame clones and leaves some out. That table gives V, J and clone size, and the DNA gave D and trimming. The data contain 91,000 or so clones, approximately 87% of them singletons. This record belongs to a study of blood T cell repertoires in COVID-19. Study-wide background: The study drew acute and convalescent COVID-19 samples from the United States, Italy and Spain.

Germline assignment: CDR1 SQVTM and CDR2 ANQGSEA. V was clipped by 6 bases and J by 0 bases; unmatched bases: 4. The CDR3 has 13 amino acids. The J gene is TRBJ2-7, the V gene TRBV29-1; 8 nucleotides agree with TRBD1. The receptor was derived from a human donor in a cohort sampled during active COVID-19. Sample: peripheral blood. The CDR3 region is CSVRTGSSYEQYF. The CDR3 nucleotides read TGCAGCGTCCGGACAGGGTCCTCCTACGAGCAGTACTTC.